In this sample, the clone carrying this TCR beta chain turned up a few times. Its antigen is unidentified. CDR1 is ENHRY, CDR2 SYGVKD, per germline. The CDR3 totals 14 residues. For every donor, a draw yielded ten milliliters of peripheral blood. The sample comes from a study of blood T cells in healthy people across ages. With a J-beta primer mix and a sample-barcoded 5' primer, a second PCR ran about 7 to 12 cycles. TCRdb independently ran MiXCR on the 5' RACE reads; one entry per CDR3 protein. The sample gives about 1.4 million distinct CDR3 sequences, roughly 59% of which show up once; 6.5% to 8.5% is in the top ten. Findings of the study overall: CMV status of donors was not determined, possibly confounding expanded clonotype changes. Strong correlation linked observed beta diversity and percent naive T cells.

Source material: blood. The clonotype was recovered from a man aged 18 to 30 in good health. V gene TRBV10-3 combines with J gene TRBJ2-7; D is possibly TRBD1 or TRBD2 (5 bases each). The J call may be in error: the DNA end matches TRBJ2-5 better. The CDR3 protein is CAISEGARETTQYF. Here the CDR3 DNA reads TGTGCCATCAGTGAGGGGGCCAGGGAGACGACCCAGTACTTC.